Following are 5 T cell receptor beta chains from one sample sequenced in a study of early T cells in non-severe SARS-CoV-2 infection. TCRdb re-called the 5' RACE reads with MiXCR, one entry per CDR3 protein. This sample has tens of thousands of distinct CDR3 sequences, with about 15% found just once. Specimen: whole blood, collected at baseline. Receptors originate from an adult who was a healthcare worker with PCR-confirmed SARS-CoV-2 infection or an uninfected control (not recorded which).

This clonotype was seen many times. The CDR3 loop is CASSQVSRGGYGYTF. The CDR3 DNA reads as TGTGCCAGCAGCCAAGTGTCACGGGGAGGCTATGGCTACACCTTC. The chain has TRBV3-1 and TRBJ1-2; D unclear. Germline V CDR1 and CDR2: LGHDT, YNNKEL (reference sequence). Deletions cut 1 base from V and 4 bases from J, with 13 bases between. The CDR3 totals 15 residues. The variable domain in full, completed from reference TRBV3-1 and TRBJ1-2, reads DTAVSQTPKYLVTQMGNDKSIKCEQNLGHDTMYWYKQDSKKFLKIMFSYNNKELIINETVPNRFSPKSPDKAHLNLHINSLELGDSAVYFCASSQVSRGGYGYTFGSGTRLTVV.

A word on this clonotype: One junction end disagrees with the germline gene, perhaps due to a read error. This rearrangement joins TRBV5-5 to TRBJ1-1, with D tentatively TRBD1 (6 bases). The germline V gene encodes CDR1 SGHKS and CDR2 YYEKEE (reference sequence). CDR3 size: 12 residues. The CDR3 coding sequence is TGTGCCAGCAGCTACCGGGACACTGAAGCTTACTTT. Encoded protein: CASSYRDTEAYF.

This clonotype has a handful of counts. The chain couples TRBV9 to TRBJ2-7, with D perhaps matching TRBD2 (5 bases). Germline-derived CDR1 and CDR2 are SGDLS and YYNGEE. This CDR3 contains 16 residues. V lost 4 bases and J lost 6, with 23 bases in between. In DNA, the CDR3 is TGTGCCAGCAGCACCGGCGGCGGGCAGACCTTGCGCGAGCAGTACTTC. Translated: CASSTGGGQTLREQYF. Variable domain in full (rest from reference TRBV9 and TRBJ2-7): DSGVTQTPKHLITATGQRVTLRCSPRSGDLSVYWYQQSLDQGLQFLIQYYNGEERAKGNILERFSAQQFPDLHSELNLSSLELGDSALYFCASSTGGGQTLREQYFGPGTRLTVT.

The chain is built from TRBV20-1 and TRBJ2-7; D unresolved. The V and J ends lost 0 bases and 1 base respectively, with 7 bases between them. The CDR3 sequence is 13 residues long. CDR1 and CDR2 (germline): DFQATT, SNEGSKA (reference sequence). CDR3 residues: CSAREPDSYEQYF. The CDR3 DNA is TGCAGTGCTAGAGAGCCGGATTCCTACGAGCAGTACTTC.

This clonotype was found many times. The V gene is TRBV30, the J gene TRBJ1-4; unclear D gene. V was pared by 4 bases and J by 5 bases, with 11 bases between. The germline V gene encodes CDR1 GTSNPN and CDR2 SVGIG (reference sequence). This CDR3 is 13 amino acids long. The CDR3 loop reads CAWKGRLNEKLFF. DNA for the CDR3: TGTGCCTGGAAGGGCAGGTTAAATGAAAAACTGTTTTTT.